Shown below are 13 T cell receptor beta chains from a single sample sequenced in a study of monozygotic twins with inflammatory bowel disease. TCRdb reanalyzed the 5' RACE reads and collapses them to one entry per CDR3 protein, without DNA. The sample data list some 100,000 distinct CDR3 sequences. The sequencing input was blood. The receptors originated from a human donor with ulcerative colitis or Crohn's disease, or a healthy co-twin of an affected twin (not recorded which).

The CDR3 protein is CATADNNEQFF. The rearrangement links TRBV2 to TRBJ2-1; TCRdb proposes TRBD1, but this gene call is untestable without DNA. The germline V gene encodes CDR1 SNHLY and CDR2 FYNNEI. This CDR3 has 11 amino acids.

V is TRBV4-3 and J is TRBJ2-1; as DNA is missing, the TRBD2 call by TCRdb cannot be tested. This CDR3 is 16 amino acids long. Germline lookup yields CDR1 LGHNA and CDR2 YSLEER. The CDR3 is CASSQVSSYPYNEQFF.

This chain uses TRBV3-1 with TRBJ2-6; without DNA, the TCRdb call of TRBD1 cannot be checked. This CDR3 has 16 residues. Germline-derived CDR1 and CDR2 are LGHDT and YNNKEL (reference sequence). The CDR3 protein is CASSQWDRAGANVLTF.

This chain joins TRBV29-1 and TRBJ2-1; the D gene TCRdb calls, TRBD2, cannot be checked with no DNA. This CDR3 comprises 13 residues. Germline V lookup: CDR1 SQVTM, CDR2 ANQGSEA. The chain's CDR3 is CSGLAGGFNEQFF.

The V gene is TRBV5-1, the J gene TRBJ2-3. The CDR3 consists of 14 residues. The germline V gene has CDR1 SGHRS and CDR2 YFSETQ. The CDR3 region is CASSLNSGADTQYF.

This rearrangement joins TRBV10-3 to TRBJ2-3; TCRdb gives TRBD1 as the D gene, but with no DNA this cannot be confirmed. The CDR3 contains 16 residues. CDR1 is ENHRY and CDR2 is SYGVKD in the germline V gene. The CDR3 spells CAIRQGQGANTDTQYF.

This chain uses TRBV11-3 with TRBJ1-1; the TRBD1 assignment by TCRdb is unverifiable without DNA. CDR1 is SGHNT, CDR2 YENEEA, per germline. The CDR3 runs to 18 residues. The chain's CDR3 is CASSLEGGRGSLNTEAFF.

The chain carries TRBV7-3 and TRBJ2-1. CDR3 length: 15 amino acids. Germline V gene lookup returns CDR1 SGHTA and CDR2 FQGTGA. The CDR3 region is CASSYRQGLYNEQFF.

The rearrangement links TRBV13 to TRBJ1-2; TCRdb designates TRBD1, a call that cannot be tested without DNA. This CDR3 has 14 amino acids. Germline assignment: CDR1 PRHDT and CDR2 FYEKMQ (reference sequence). The CDR3 loop reads CASSQTGGNYGYTF. Full variable domain (rest looked up from reference TRBV13 and TRBJ1-2): AAGVIQSPRHLIKEKRETATLKCYPIPRHDTVYWYQQGPGQDPQFLISFYEKMQSDKGSIPDRFSAQQFSDYHSELNMSSLELGDSALYFCASSQTGGNYGYTFGSGTRLTVV.

CDR3: CASSFIYTIAGGTYNEQFF. The genes are TRBV11-1 and TRBJ2-1; the TRBD2 assignment by TCRdb is unverifiable without DNA. Germline loops: CDR1 SGHAT, CDR2 FQDESV (reference sequence). This CDR3 contains 19 residues.

The chain couples TRBV5-1 to TRBJ1-1; TCRdb calls TRBD1, which cannot be checked without DNA. CDR1 and CDR2 (germline): SGHRS, YFSETQ. This CDR3 region has 14 residues. Here the CDR3 reads CASTPDRGSGEAFF.

The rearrangement links TRBV7-2 to TRBJ2-3; the D call from TCRdb, TRBD1, cannot be confirmed without DNA. This CDR3 contains 16 residues. CDR1 and CDR2 from the germline V gene are SGHTA and FQGNSA. The CDR3 sequence is CASSLARGVSTDTQYF.

The chain recombines TRBV7-2 with TRBJ2-1; the TRBD1 assignment by TCRdb is unverifiable without DNA. Germline V gene lookup returns CDR1 SGHTA and CDR2 FQGNSA. The length of the CDR3 is 15 residues. This chain's CDR3 is CASSFRLRGHNEQFF.